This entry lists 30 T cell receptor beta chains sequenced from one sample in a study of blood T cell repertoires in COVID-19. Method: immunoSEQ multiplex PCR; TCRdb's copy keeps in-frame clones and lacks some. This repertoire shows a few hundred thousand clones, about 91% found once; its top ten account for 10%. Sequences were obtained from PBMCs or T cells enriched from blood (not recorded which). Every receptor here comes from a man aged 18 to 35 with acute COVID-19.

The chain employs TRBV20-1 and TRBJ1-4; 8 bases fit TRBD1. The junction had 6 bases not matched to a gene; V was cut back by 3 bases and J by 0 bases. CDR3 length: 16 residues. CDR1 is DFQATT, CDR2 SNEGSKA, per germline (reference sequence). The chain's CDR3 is CSASGQGAATNEKLFF. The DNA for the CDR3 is TGCAGTGCTAGTGGGCAGGGGGCAGCAACTAATGAAAAACTGTTTTTT.

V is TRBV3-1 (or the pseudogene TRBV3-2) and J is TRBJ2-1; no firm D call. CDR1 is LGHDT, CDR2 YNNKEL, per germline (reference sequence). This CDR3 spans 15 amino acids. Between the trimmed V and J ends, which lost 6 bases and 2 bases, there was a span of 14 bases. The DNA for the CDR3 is TGTGCCAGCAGTCCCCGGAGCGCCGCCTACAATGAGCAGTTCTTC. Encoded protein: CASSPRSAAYNEQFF.

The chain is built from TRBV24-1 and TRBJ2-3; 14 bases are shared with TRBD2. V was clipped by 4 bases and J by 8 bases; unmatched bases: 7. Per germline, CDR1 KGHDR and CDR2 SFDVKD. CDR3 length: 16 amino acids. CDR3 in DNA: TGTGCCACCAGTGACCCCGGACTAGCGGGAGGAGGTACGCAGTATTTT. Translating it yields CATSDPGLAGGGTQYF.

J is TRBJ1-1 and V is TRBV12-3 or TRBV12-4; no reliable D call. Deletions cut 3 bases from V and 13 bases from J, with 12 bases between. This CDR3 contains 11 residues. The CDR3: CASSLSGVGFF. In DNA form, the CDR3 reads TGTGCCAGCAGTTTGAGCGGGGTTGGTTTCTTT.

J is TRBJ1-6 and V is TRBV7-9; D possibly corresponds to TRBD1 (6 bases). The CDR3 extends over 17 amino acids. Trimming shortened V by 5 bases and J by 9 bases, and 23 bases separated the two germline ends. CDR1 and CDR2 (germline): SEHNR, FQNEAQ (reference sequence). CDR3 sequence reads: CASSGYGRQGTGSPLHF. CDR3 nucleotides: TGTGCCAGCAGCGGTTATGGGCGGCAGGGGACGGGTTCACCCCTCCACTTT.

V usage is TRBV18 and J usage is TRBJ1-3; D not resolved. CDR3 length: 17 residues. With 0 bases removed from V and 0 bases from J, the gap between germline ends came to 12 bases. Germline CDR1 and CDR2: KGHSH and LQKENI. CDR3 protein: CASSPPGVRSSGNTIYF. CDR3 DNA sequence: TGTGCCAGCTCACCACCGGGCGTTCGTAGCTCTGGAAACACCATATATTTT.

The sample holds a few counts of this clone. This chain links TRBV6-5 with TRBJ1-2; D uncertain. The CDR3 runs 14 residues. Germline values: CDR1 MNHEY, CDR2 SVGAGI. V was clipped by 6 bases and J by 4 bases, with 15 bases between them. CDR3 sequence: CASRDSGGVYGYTF. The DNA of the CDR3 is TGTGCCAGCAGGGATAGCGGTGGAGTCTATGGCTACACCTTC.

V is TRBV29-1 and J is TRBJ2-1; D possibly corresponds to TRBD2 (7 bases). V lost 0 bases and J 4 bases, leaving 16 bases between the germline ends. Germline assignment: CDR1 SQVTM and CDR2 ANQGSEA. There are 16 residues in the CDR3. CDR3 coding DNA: TGCAGCGTTGAAGAGGGGGCTAGCGGTCGATACAATGAGCAGTTCTTC. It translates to CSVEEGASGRYNEQFF.

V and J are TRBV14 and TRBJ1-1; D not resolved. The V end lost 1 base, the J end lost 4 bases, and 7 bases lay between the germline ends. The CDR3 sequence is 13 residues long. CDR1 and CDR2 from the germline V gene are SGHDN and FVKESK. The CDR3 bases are TGTGCCAGCAGCCAAGGGAGAACCACTGAAGCTTTCTTT. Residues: CASSQGRTTEAFF. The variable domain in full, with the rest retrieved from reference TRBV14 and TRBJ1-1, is EAGVTQFPSHSVIEKGQTVTLRCDPISGHDNLYWYRRVMGKEIKFLLHFVKESKQDESGMPNNRFLAERTGGTYSTLKVQPAELEDSGVYFCASSQGRTTEAFFGQGTRLTVV.

Written as DNA, the CDR3 is TGTGCCAGCAGCCTCGGGGAGACTGAAGCTTTCTTT. Translated, it gives CASSLGETEAFF. The V gene is TRBV9, the J gene TRBJ1-1; D is ambiguous. V lost 4 bases, J lost 5 bases, and 9 bases lay in between. Germline lookup yields CDR1 SGDLS and CDR2 YYNGEE. This CDR3 contains 12 residues.

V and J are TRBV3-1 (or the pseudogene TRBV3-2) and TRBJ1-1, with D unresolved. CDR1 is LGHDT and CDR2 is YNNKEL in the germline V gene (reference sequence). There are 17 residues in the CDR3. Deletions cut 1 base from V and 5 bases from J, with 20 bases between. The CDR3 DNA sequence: TGTGCCAGCAGCCAAGTGACTACGACTCCTCGGGGAACTGAAGCTTTCTTT. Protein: CASSQVTTTPRGTEAFF.

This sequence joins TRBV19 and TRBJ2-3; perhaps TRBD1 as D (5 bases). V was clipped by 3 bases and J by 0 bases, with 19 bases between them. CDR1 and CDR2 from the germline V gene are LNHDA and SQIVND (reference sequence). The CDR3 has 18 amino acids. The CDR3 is CASSMGQKIYSSTDTQYF. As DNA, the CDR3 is TGTGCCAGTAGTATGGGGCAAAAGATTTACTCTAGCACAGATACGCAGTATTTT.

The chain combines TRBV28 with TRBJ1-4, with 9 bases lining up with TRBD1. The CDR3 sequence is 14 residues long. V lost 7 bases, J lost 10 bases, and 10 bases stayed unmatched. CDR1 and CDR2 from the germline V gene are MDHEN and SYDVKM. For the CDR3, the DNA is TGTGCCAGCACCTCGGGACAGGGTGTAGGAAAACTGTTTTTT. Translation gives CASTSGQGVGKLFF.

The chain's CDR3 is CASSIQGHQPQHF. Written as DNA, the CDR3 is TGTGCCAGCAGCATCCAGGGTCATCAGCCCCAGCATTTT. The gene calls are TRBV7-2 and TRBJ1-5; TRBD1 might be the D (5 bases). Trimming cost V 5 bases and J 5 bases, with 10 bases left between them. This CDR3 region has 13 residues. The V gene's germline CDR1 is SGHTA and CDR2 FQGNSA.

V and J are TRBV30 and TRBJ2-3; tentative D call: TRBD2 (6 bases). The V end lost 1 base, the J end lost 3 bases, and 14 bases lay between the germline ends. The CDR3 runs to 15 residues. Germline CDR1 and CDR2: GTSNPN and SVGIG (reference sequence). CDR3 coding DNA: TGTGCCTGGAGTGGAATGGAGGGGAAGACAGATACGCAGTATTTT. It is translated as CAWSGMEGKTDTQYF.

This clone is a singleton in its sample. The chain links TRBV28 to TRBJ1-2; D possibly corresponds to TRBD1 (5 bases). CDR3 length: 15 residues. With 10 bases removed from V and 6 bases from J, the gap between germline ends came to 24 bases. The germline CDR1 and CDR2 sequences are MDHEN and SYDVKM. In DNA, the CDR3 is TGTGCCATCCCGCTCGGGGGGAAGAGGATCGATGGCTACACCTTC. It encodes CAIPLGGKRIDGYTF.

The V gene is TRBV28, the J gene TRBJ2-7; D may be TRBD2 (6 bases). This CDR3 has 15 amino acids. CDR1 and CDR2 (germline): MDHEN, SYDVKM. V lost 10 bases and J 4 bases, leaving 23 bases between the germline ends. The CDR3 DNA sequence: TGTGCCATCTGTCCCAGCGGGCTAGAAAAATACGAGCAGTACTTC. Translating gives CAICPSGLEKYEQYF. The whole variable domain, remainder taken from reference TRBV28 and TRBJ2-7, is DVKVTQSSRYLVKRTGEKVFLECVQDMDHENMFWYRQDPGLGLRLIYFSYDVKMKEKGDIPEGYSVSREKKERFSLILESASTNQTSMYLCAICPSGLEKYEQYFGPGTRLTVT.

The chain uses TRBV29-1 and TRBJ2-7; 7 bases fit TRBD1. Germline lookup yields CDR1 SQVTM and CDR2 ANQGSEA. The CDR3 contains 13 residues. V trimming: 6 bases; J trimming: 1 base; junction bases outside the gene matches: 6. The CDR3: CSVFTDRSYEQYF. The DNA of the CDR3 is TGCAGCGTCTTTACGGACAGGTCCTACGAGCAGTACTTC.

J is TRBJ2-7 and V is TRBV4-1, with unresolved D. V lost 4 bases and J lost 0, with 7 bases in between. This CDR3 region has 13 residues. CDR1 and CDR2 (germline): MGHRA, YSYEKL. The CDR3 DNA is TGCGCCAGCAGCCCCCTAAGCTCCTACGAGCAGTACTTC. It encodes CASSPLSSYEQYF.

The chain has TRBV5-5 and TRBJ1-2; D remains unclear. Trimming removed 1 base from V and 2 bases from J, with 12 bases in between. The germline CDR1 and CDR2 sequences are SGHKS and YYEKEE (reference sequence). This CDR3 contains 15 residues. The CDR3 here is CASSLSWTGNYGYTF. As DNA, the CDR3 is TGTGCCAGCAGCTTGTCCTGGACGGGAAACTATGGCTACACCTTC.

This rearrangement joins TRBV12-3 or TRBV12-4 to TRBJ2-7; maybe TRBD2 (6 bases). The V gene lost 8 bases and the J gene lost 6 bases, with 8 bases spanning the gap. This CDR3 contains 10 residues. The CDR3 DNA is TGTGCCAGCGCAGCGGGCGAGCAGTACTTC. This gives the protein CASAAGEQYF.

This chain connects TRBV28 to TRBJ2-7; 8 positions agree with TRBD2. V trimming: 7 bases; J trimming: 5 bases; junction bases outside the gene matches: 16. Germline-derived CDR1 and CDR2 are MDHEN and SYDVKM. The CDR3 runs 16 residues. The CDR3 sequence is CASKEETPGLENEQYF. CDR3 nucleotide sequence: TGTGCCAGCAAGGAGGAGACCCCGGGACTAGAAAACGAGCAGTACTTC.

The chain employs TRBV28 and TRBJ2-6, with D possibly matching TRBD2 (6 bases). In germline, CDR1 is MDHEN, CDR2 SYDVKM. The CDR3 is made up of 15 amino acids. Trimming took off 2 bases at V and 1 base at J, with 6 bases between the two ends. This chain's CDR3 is CASSLGGSGANVLTF. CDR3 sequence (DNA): TGTGCCAGCAGTTTAGGGGGGTCTGGGGCCAACGTCCTGACTTTC.

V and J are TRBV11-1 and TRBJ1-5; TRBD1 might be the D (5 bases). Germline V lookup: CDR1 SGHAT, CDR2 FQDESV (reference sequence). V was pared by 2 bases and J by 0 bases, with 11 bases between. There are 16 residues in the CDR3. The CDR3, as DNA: TGTGCCAGCAGCTTAACTACAGGATATAGCAATCAGCCCCAGCATTTT. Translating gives CASSLTTGYSNQPQHF.

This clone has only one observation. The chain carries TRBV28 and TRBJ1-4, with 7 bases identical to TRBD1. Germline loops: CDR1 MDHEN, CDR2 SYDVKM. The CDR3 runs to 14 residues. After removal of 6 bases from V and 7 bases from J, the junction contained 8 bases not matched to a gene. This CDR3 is CASSRQGGSEKLFF. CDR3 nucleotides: TGTGCCAGCAGCAGACAGGGAGGAAGTGAAAAACTGTTTTTT.

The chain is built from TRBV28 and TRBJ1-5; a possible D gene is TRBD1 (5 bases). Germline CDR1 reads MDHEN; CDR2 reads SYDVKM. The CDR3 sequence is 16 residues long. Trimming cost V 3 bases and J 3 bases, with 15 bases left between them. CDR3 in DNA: TGTGCCAGCAGTTTCTATACAGGTTTCGTCAATCAGCCCCAGCATTTT. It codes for CASSFYTGFVNQPQHF.

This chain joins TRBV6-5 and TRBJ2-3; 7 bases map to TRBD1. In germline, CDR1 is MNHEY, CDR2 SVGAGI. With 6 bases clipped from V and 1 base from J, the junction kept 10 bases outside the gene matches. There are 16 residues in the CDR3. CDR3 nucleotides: TGTGCCAGCAGCTACCGCGGACAGGCCCGCACAGATACGCAGTATTTT. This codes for CASSYRGQARTDTQYF.

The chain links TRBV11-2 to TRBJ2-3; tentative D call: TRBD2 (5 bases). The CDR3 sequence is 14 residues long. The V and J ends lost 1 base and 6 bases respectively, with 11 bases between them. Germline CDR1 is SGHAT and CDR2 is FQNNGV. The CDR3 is CASSLGGSGDTQYF. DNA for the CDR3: TGTGCCAGCAGCTTAGGAGGGTCTGGGGATACGCAGTATTTT.

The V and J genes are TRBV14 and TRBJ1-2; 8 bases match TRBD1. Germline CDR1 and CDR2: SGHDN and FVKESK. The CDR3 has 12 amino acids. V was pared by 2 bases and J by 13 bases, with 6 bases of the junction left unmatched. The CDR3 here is CASSQTGGVGTF. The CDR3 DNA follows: TGTGCCAGCAGCCAAACAGGGGGAGTCGGCACCTTC.

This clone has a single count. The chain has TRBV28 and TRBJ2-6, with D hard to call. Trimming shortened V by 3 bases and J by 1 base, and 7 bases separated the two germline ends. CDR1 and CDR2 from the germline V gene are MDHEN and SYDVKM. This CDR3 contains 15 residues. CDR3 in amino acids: CASSLAGSGANVLTF. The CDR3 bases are TGTGCCAGCAGTTTGGCCGGGTCTGGGGCCAACGTCCTGACTTTC.